A selection of T cell receptor beta chains follows, all from one sample in a study of blood T cell repertoires in COVID-19. The repertoire was sequenced with immunoSEQ multiplex PCR; TCRdb's copy has only in-frame clones and lacks some. The table lists some 250,000 clones, 70% to 80% of them singletons. Sequencing used peripheral blood. The receptors originated from a woman of 80 years or more with acute or convalescent COVID-19. Each CDR3 is given with its conserved first and last residue. A D gene is named only where the DNA matches it firmly. Size tells how often a clone was seen (once, few, many) or the class of an expanded clone, and some rows leave it out.

v_gene,abundance,d_gene,len,j_gene,CDR3nt,CDR3aa
TRBV19,NA,NA,13,TRBJ1-1,TGTGCCAGTAGTCGACAGACTAACACTGAAGCTTTCTTT,CASSRQTNTEAFF
TRBV12-3/TRBV12-4,NA,NA,13,TRBJ1-5,TGTGCCAGCAGCAGACAGATAAATCAGCCCCAGCATTTT,CASSRQINQPQHF
TRBV4-1,NA,TRBD1,16,TRBJ1-3,TGCGCCAGCAGCCAAACCGCGACAGGGACTGGAAACACCATATATTTT,CASSQTATGTGNTIYF
TRBV30,once,TRBD1,14,TRBJ1-5,TGTGCCTGGAGTAACAGGGGAAGCAATCAGCCCCAGCATTTT,CAWSNRGSNQPQHF
TRBV6-2/TRBV6-3,NA,TRBD2,16,TRBJ2-7,TGTGCCAGCAGTTACCCGGCTAGCGGATTCTCCTACGAGCAGTACTTC,CASSYPASGFSYEQYF
TRBV4-1,NA,NA,16,TRBJ1-2,TGCGCCAGCAGCCAAGACGCGGGGGGGTCTCCTGGAGGCTACACCTTC,CASSQDAGGSPGGYTF
TRBV30,NA,NA,14,TRBJ1-5,TGTGCCTGGAGTGGGACATTAAGCAATCAGCCCCAGCATTTT,CAWSGTLSNQPQHF
TRBV21-1,NA,NA,16,TRBJ2-3,TGTGCCAGCAGCGCCGGGGACAGATTGAGCACAGATACGCAGTATTTT,CASSAGDRLSTDTQYF
TRBV5-1,NA,TRBD1,14,TRBJ1-1,TGCGCCAGCAGCCGGGGACAGACTTACACTGAAGCTTTCTTT,CASSRGQTYTEAFF
TRBV5-4,NA,TRBD2,17,TRBJ2-7,TGTGCCAGCAGCTTGGCCGCGGGTAGCGGGACTCCCTACGAGCAGTACTTC,CASSLAAGSGTPYEQYF
TRBV7-8,NA,NA,14,TRBJ1-2,TGTGCCAGCAGCCAGCAACAGGGCAACTATGGCTACACCTTC,CASSQQQGNYGYTF
TRBV6-1,NA,TRBD1,16,TRBJ2-2,TGTGCCAGCAGTGACGGGACAGGGGTATTGACCGGGGAGCTGTTTTTT,CASSDGTGVLTGELFF
TRBV2,NA,TRBD1,16,TRBJ1-2,TGTGCCAGCCAAGTGAGCCACGCGGGACAGAACTATGGCTACACCTTC,CASQVSHAGQNYGYTF
TRBV5-4,NA,TRBD1,15,TRBJ1-2,TGTGCCAGCAGCTTGGCAGGGACAGGGCGCTATGGCTACACCTTC,CASSLAGTGRYGYTF
TRBV6-5,NA,TRBD1,14,TRBJ2-5,TGTGCCAGCAGTTCGACAGGGATGTTAGAGACCCAGTACTTC,CASSSTGMLETQYF
TRBV3-1/TRBV3-2,NA,NA,18,TRBJ2-4,TGTGCCAGCAGCCAAGGATCCGGACAGTGGGGGGCCAAAAACATTCAGTACTTC,CASSQGSGQWGAKNIQYF
TRBV7-2,few,TRBD2,15,TRBJ2-1,TGTGCCAGCAGCACTAGCGGGCCGGGGGCCAATGAGCAGTTCTTC,CASSTSGPGANEQFF
TRBV18,few,TRBD2,14,TRBJ2-3,TGTGCCAGCTCATCGGGACTAGCGACAGATACGCAGTATTTT,CASSSGLATDTQYF
TRBV5-6,NA,TRBD2,13,TRBJ2-3,TGTGCCAGCGGCGGGGGGGTTTCGGATACGCAGTATTTT,CASGGGVSDTQYF
TRBV7-2,NA,TRBD1,14,TRBJ1-2,TGTGCCAGCAGCTTGACAGGGGGCGACTATGGCTACACCTTC,CASSLTGGDYGYTF
TRBV20-1,once,TRBD1,14,TRBJ2-3,TGCAGTGCTCGTGGACAGGGTAGCACAGATACGCAGTATTTT,CSARGQGSTDTQYF
TRBV9,NA,NA,13,TRBJ2-3,TGTGCCAGCAGCGTAGGCAGGGGAGATACGCAGTATTTT,CASSVGRGDTQYF
TRBV18,NA,NA,16,TRBJ1-2,TGTGCCAGCTCACCATCAGGGTTGGGGAATAACTATGGCTACACCTTC,CASSPSGLGNNYGYTF
TRBV7-2,NA,NA,16,TRBJ2-5,TGTGCTAGCAGCTTAGTGGCAGGGCTAAGGCAAGAGACCCAGTACTTC,CASSLVAGLRQETQYF
TRBV9,NA,TRBD1,15,TRBJ1-3,TGTGCCAGCAGCGCGACAGACAGGGCGGGAAACACCATATATTTT,CASSATDRAGNTIYF
TRBV5-4,few,TRBD2,15,TRBJ2-7,TGTGCCAGCAGTCGCGAGGGGCTAGCGGATATCGAGCAGTACTTC,CASSREGLADIEQYF
TRBV19,NA,TRBD2,18,TRBJ2-7,TGTGCCAGTAGTATAACCCGACCGGGACTAGCGGGTACCTACGAGCAGTACTTC,CASSITRPGLAGTYEQYF
TRBV19,NA,TRBD1,14,TRBJ2-7,TGTGCCAGTAGTGGACCGGGACAGGGCTACGAGCAGTACTTC,CASSGPGQGYEQYF
TRBV10-1,NA,NA,13,TRBJ1-1,TGCGCCAGCAGTGTTGAGGTGAGCACTGAAGCTTTCTTT,CASSVEVSTEAFF
TRBV5-1,NA,NA,15,TRBJ2-3,TGCGCCAGCAGACCCCAGACTAGTGGGGCTGATACGCAGTATTTT,CASRPQTSGADTQYF
TRBV30,NA,NA,14,TRBJ2-6,TGTGCCTGGAGAGGGGGTTACGGGGCCAACGTCCTGACTTTC,CAWRGGYGANVLTF
TRBV24-1,few,TRBD1,16,TRBJ2-2,TGTGCGACCTCCGCCAGAACCGGACAGGGGTCCGGGGAGCTGTTTTTT,CATSARTGQGSGELFF
TRBV6-2/TRBV6-3,NA,NA,15,TRBJ1-1,TGTGCCAGCAGTTACTTGGAGGGGATGAACACTGAAGCTTTCTTT,CASSYLEGMNTEAFF
TRBV2,NA,NA,15,TRBJ1-3,TGTGCCAGCAGTGTAGGCAGGGACTATGGAAACACCATATATTTT,CASSVGRDYGNTIYF
TRBV11-3,NA,NA,14,TRBJ2-5,TGTGCCAGCAGCTCAGGGACTCAACAAGAGACCCAGTACTTC,CASSSGTQQETQYF
TRBV19,few,TRBD2,17,TRBJ2-3,TGTGCCAGTAGTAGGGGACTAGCGGGGGGCTCCACAGATACGCAGTATTTT,CASSRGLAGGSTDTQYF
TRBV11-1,once,TRBD2,16,TRBJ2-7,TGTGCCAGCAGCGATCCCGGGACTAGCTACGCCTACGAGCAGTACTTC,CASSDPGTSYAYEQYF
TRBV30,few,TRBD1,13,TRBJ1-2,TGTGCCTGGAGTGTCACAGGGGGCTATGGCTACACCTTC,CAWSVTGGYGYTF
TRBV7-8,NA,TRBD2,17,TRBJ2-5,TGTGCCAGCAGCTCCCGGGAGGTAGCGGGCCCCCAAGAGACCCAGTACTTC,CASSSREVAGPQETQYF
TRBV10-3,once,NA,18,TRBJ2-6,TGTGCCATCAGTGAGCGGGACACCAAGTACTCTGGGGCCAACGTCCTGACTTTC,CAISERDTKYSGANVLTF